This T cell receptor (beta chain) is drawn from a study of cytomegalovirus exposure and HLA in healthy donors. A multiplex PCR was run with 60 Vbeta primers and 13 Jbeta primers. Sequencing used immunoSEQ multiplex PCR; TCRdb keeps in-frame clones, though not all of them. The profile shows some 210,000 clones, approximately 80% of them singletons. With 3 bases removed from V and 6 bases from J, the gap between germline ends came to 15 bases. The CDR3 is made up of 14 amino acids. Germline CDR1 is SGHAT and CDR2 is FQNNGV. Sample: PBMCs. The source of this sequence is a woman aged 45 to 65 in good health and CMV-seropositive. The V gene is TRBV11-2, the J gene TRBJ2-7, with D maybe TRBD2 (6 bases). The CDR3 loop reads CASSFGGARGEQYF. CDR3 DNA: TGTGCCAGCAGCTTTGGAGGGGCAAGGGGCGAGCAGTACTTC.